Listed here is a single TCR beta chain. This clone appeared once. Its antigen is still unknown. It has no much larger one-base neighbor in the sample; base qualities were not kept. The data were obtained in a study of T cell responses to AZD1222 COVID-19 vaccine (dated by TCRdb to the early 2020s). Some background on the complete study: TCR sequencing covered more than 230 trial participants: nearly 210 given two doses of AZD1222 and 26 given two doses of MenACWY control vaccine. Trial participants were enrolled by age into subgroups of 18-55, 56-69 and 70-plus years, and around 140, 26 and 57 TCR-sequenced participants, respectively, were included in these subgroups.

Trimming costs V 7 bases and J 2 bases, and their ends lie 17 bases apart. The CDR3 contains 15 residues, cysteine and phenylalanine counted. Just the 45-base CDR3 DNA is kept, in frame starting at base 1. Looking up the germline V gene yields CDR1 SNHLY and CDR2 FYNNEI. The study at large found these results: Nearly half of unique spike-specific TCRs reportedly recognized epitopes outside regions mutated in the B.1.351 and B.1.1.7 variants. Conclusions about previously exposed vaccinees are limited because only six or seven AZD1222 recipients were SARS-CoV-2 seropositive at baseline. The whole spike protein was spanned by vaccine-associated CD4 TCRs, and dominant responses were seen in regions 160-218 and 743-854. A significant rise in spike-specific TCR breadth and depth was observed after two AZD1222 doses relative to day 0 and relative to MenACWY recipients. Because no day 14 peak-response samples were available, repertoires were characterized only after the peak T cell response. Most participants were white British and females outnumbered males, and the authors suggested that clonal diversity may have been underestimated. In the small 56-69-year group, the increase in depth fell short of significance, most likely because of low power.

The CDR3 regions of human TCRbeta chains were subjected to immunosequencing. The source study handled its data this way. Repertoire TCRs were checked for matches against a reference library of SARS-CoV-2-specific TCRs that had been generated using the MIRA antigen-specificity platform. Breadth was defined as the fraction of unique TCRs that were SARS-CoV-2-associated. Depth was defined as the fraction of total T cells that were SARS-CoV-2-associated. Each spike-specific TCR was assigned to its reactive spike region and to a CD4 or CD8 class using the MIRA data. Log10-transformed breadth and depth values were compared by one-way ANOVA with Sidak's multiple comparisons tests. TCRdb limited this immuneACCESS table to in-frame rearrangements with V and J called. A share of clones is missing; checked studies link under half to unresolved V genes, and the rest is unexplained. The D gene and trimming were derived from the DNA, and the V and J assignments and clone size from that table. The sample has 95,000 to 150,000 clones on record, 92% of them singletons. Roughly 7.9% of the sample is in the top ten clones.

The time point label, read with the paper, signifies: about 28 days (+/-7) after the second vaccine dose. AZD1222 recipients given second doses at about 4 weeks or at about 12 weeks were pooled, since spike-specific TCR depth and breadth were not found to differ between the two schedules. Vaccinee samples were obtained from the UK trials COV001 and COV002, which included a single-blind randomized controlled phase 2/3 trial of AZD1222 (ChAdOx1 nCoV-19) in healthy adults. For TCRbeta chain sequencing, PBMC samples were collected from trial participants at day 0 and at day 28 after the second dose. The origin of this receptor is an adult who received the AZD1222 COVID-19 vaccine. The material sequenced was peripheral blood, taken 28 days after the second AZD1222 dose. The rearrangement combines TRBV2 with TRBJ2-5; the D region possibly corresponds to TRBD1 (6 bases align). The CDR3 protein: CASKGRQEIQETQYF. The nucleotide sequence reads TGTGCCAGCAAGGGCCGACAGGAGATACAAGAGACCCAGTACTTC.